This passage covers 6 T cell receptor beta chains from one sample sequenced in a study of blood T cell repertoires in COVID-19. TCRdb keeps only in-frame clones here, not all; method: immunoSEQ multiplex PCR. The sample holds about 100,000 clones, over 75% seen once. Material for sequencing was peripheral blood. The origin of the receptors is a young man in a cohort sampled during active COVID-19.

Of note for this clone: This CDR3 is also generated by other DNA sequences in the sample. This chain uses TRBV7-2 with TRBJ2-3; TRBD1 might be the D (6 bases). CDR1 and CDR2 (germline): SGHTA, FQGNSA. The CDR3 is made up of 13 amino acids. V lost 2 bases, J lost 4 bases, and 7 bases lay in between. CDR3: CASSLKGADTQYF. In DNA form, the CDR3 reads TGTGCCAGCAGCTTAAAGGGGGCAGATACGCAGTATTTT.

The chain uses TRBV5-3 and TRBJ2-7; TRBD2 agrees at 9 bases. TRBV5-3 has ORF status, its function being uncertain. V lost 1 base and J lost 2; bases outside the gene matches: 10. The CDR3 is 17 residues long. Here the CDR3 reads CARSLPSGDAGAYEQYF. The CDR3 DNA reads as TGTGCCAGAAGCTTGCCTAGCGGGGACGCCGGAGCCTACGAGCAGTACTTC.

The chain joins TRBV7-8 to TRBJ1-1; no clear D. CDR1 is SGHVS and CDR2 is FQNEAQ in the germline V gene. Trimming removed 2 bases at V and 0 bases at J, with 10 bases between. This CDR3 spans 15 amino acids. The CDR3 here is CASSLRGQMNTEAFF. Written as DNA, the CDR3 is TGTGCCAGCAGCTTAAGAGGCCAGATGAACACTGAAGCTTTCTTT. The variable domain in full, completed from reference TRBV7-8 and TRBJ1-1, reads GAGVSQSPRYKVAKRGQDVALRCDPISGHVSLFWYQQALGQGPEFLTYFQNEAQLDKSGLPSDRFFAERPEGSVSTLKIQRTQQEDSAVYLCASSLRGQMNTEAFFGQGTRLTVV.

The V call is TRBV19, the J call TRBJ1-3, with unresolved D. Per the germline V gene, CDR1 is LNHDA and CDR2 is SQIVND (reference sequence). This CDR3 region has 14 residues. V was shortened by 6 bases and J by 0 bases, with 9 bases between the two germline ends. The CDR3 DNA sequence: TGTGCCAGTAGGAGGGAGAGCTCTGGAAACACCATATATTTT. This gives the protein CASRRESSGNTIYF.

CDR3 amino acids: CAISATEGPYEQYF. DNA for the CDR3: TGTGCCATCAGCGCCACGGAGGGCCCCTACGAGCAGTACTTC. V gene TRBV10-3 combines with J gene TRBJ2-7; D might be TRBD2 (6 bases). V lost 6 bases, J lost 2 bases, and 14 bases lay in between. Germline values: CDR1 ENHRY, CDR2 SYGVKD. The CDR3 runs 14 residues.

V and J are TRBV5-1 and TRBJ1-5; TRBD1 might be the D (6 bases). This CDR3 is 13 amino acids long. V lost 1 base, J lost 5 bases, and 7 bases lay in between. Germline V gene lookup returns CDR1 SGHRS and CDR2 YFSETQ. The CDR3 bases are TGCGCCAGCAGCTTGTCAGGGGATCAGCCCCAGCATTTT. Amino acids: CASSLSGDQPQHF.